Below, one T cell receptor beta chain is given with its context. Its antigen remains unidentified. This entry belongs to a study of tumor-infiltrating lymphocytes in localized non-small cell lung cancer. Study results and caveats: No T-cell fraction difference was seen between IM1 and IM2 tumors. Technical variation could not be separated from intratumor heterogeneity here.

The CDR3 sequence is 12 residues long. The germline gives CDR1 MNHEY, CDR2 SVGAGI. V lost 6 bases, J lost 12 bases, and 12 bases lay in between. Repertoires were generated with immunoSEQ multiplex PCR, while TCRdb's copy carries only in-frame clones and drops some. The sample consists of tens of thousands of clones, 70% to 90% of them appearing once. The source is a human donor with non-small cell lung cancer. V usage is TRBV6-5 and J usage is TRBJ1-6; unclear D gene. Sequences were obtained from lung tumor tissue. CDR3 bases: TGTGCCAGCAGCCCCGTAGAAGGACCCCTCCACTTT. Translated, it gives CASSPVEGPLHF.